Listed here are 24 T cell receptor beta chains from one sample, sequenced in a study of tumor-infiltrating lymphocytes in localized non-small cell lung cancer. The table came from immunoSEQ multiplex PCR; TCRdb's copy has only in-frame clones and leaves some out. Among some 13,000 clones, approximately 72% were seen once, and the ten largest hold roughly a tenth. Material for sequencing was uninvolved lung tissue not adjacent to the tumor. Source of these receptors: a human donor with non-small cell lung cancer.

The V and J genes are TRBV11-2 and TRBJ2-5; TRBD2 matches 12 bases. V was pared by 5 bases and J by 8 bases, with 12 bases of the junction left unmatched. Germline V gene data show CDR1 as SGHAT and CDR2 as FQNNGV. This CDR3 comprises 16 residues. The CDR3 loop is CASSPRLAGALVTQYF. CDR3 DNA: TGTGCCAGCAGCCCGCGACTAGCGGGGGCCCTAGTCACCCAGTACTTC.

J is TRBJ1-1 and V is TRBV29-1; D ambiguous. CDR3 length: 10 amino acids. Germline V gene lookup returns CDR1 SQVTM and CDR2 ANQGSEA. V was pared by 6 bases and J by 2 bases, with 4 bases between. The DNA for the CDR3 is TGCAGCGTCGTTAACACTGAAGCTTTCTTT. Its protein product is CSVVNTEAFF.

The genes are TRBV9 and TRBJ2-3; D not resolved. The CDR3 loop spans 14 amino acids. From germline, CDR1 is SGDLS and CDR2 YYNGEE. V lost 3 bases to trimming and J lost 3 bases, with 11 bases between them. The DNA of the CDR3 is TGTGCCAGCAGCGACGGGCGGCCAACAGATACGCAGTATTTT. Encoded protein: CASSDGRPTDTQYF.

This chain uses TRBV5-1 with TRBJ2-1, with no clear D. The CDR3 length is 13 residues. Germline CDR1 reads SGHRS; CDR2 reads YFSETQ. V was shortened by 0 bases and J by 3 bases, with 4 bases between the two germline ends. In DNA form, the CDR3 reads TGCGCCAGCAGCTTGGACAGCTACAATGAGCAGTTCTTC. It translates to CASSLDSYNEQFF.

The V gene is TRBV6-5, the J gene TRBJ1-1; 11 bases are a match to TRBD1. J was trimmed by 6 bases and V by 5 bases; bases with no gene match: 8. The CDR3 totals 15 residues. Germline CDR1 reads MNHEY; CDR2 reads SVGAGI. The CDR3 is CASSQWDRGGPEAFF. The CDR3 coding sequence is TGTGCCAGCAGTCAGTGGGACAGGGGGGGCCCTGAAGCTTTCTTT.

This clone occurred a few times. V is TRBV9 and J is TRBJ2-2; D possibly corresponds to TRBD1 (6 bases). Germline lookup yields CDR1 SGDLS and CDR2 YYNGEE. The CDR3 is made up of 18 amino acids. The V end was cut by 0 bases, the J end by 3 bases, with 18 bases between. The CDR3 DNA reads TGTGCCAGCAGCGTAGCCCCGGCAACAGGGATGGACACCGGGGAGCTGTTTTTT. Its protein product is CASSVAPATGMDTGELFF.

The genes are TRBV5-1 and TRBJ2-7; D ambiguous. The CDR3 length is 14 residues. Germline loops: CDR1 SGHRS, CDR2 YFSETQ. Trimming pared 0 bases from V and 5 bases from J, leaving 12 bases between. The CDR3 sequence: CASSLAQTGDEQYF. The CDR3 DNA is TGCGCCAGCAGCTTGGCACAGACCGGTGACGAGCAGTACTTC.

The CDR3 loop is CSARRDYTIYF. The CDR3, as DNA: TGCAGTGCTAGGCGGGACTACACCATATATTTT. This sequence joins TRBV20-1 and TRBJ1-3, with D perhaps matching TRBD1 (5 bases). CDR3 length: 11 residues. CDR1 DFQATT and CDR2 SNEGSKA come from the germline V gene (reference sequence). Trimming removed 3 bases from V and 8 bases from J, with 8 bases in between.

This chain links TRBV6-1 with TRBJ1-2; tentatively, D is TRBD1 (5 bases). This CDR3 spans 12 amino acids. V was shortened by 8 bases and J by 7 bases, with 14 bases between the two germline ends. Germline loops: CDR1 MNHNS, CDR2 SASEGT. The CDR3, as DNA: TGTGCCAGCCCGGGACTTGGCTTTGGCTACACCTTC. Amino acid sequence: CASPGLGFGYTF.

The gene calls are TRBV5-5 and TRBJ2-5; the D gene is possibly TRBD2 (7 bases). V lost 6 bases to trimming and J lost 3 bases, with 18 bases between them. CDR3 length: 15 amino acids. Germline CDR1 is SGHKS and CDR2 is YYEKEE (reference sequence). The CDR3 coding sequence is TGTGCCAGCACCCGCCGGGGGGCAATAGAAGAGACCCAGTACTTC. The encoded protein is CASTRRGAIEETQYF.

The count of this clone is one. The chain carries TRBV2 and TRBJ2-2; no clear D. CDR1 is SNHLY and CDR2 is FYNNEI in the germline V gene. The CDR3 length is 14 residues. Trimming stripped 5 bases from V and 3 bases from J, with 10 bases between. For the CDR3, the DNA is TGTGCCAGCAGTCAGGTTTTCGACACCGGGGAGCTGTTTTTT. Translation: CASSQVFDTGELFF.

V usage is TRBV11-3 and J usage is TRBJ2-4; D gene ambiguous. V was clipped by 4 bases and J by 5 bases, with 9 bases between them. The CDR3 runs 13 residues. CDR1 is SGHNT, CDR2 YENEEA, per germline. The CDR3 reads CASSSPQENIQYF. CDR3 DNA: TGTGCCAGCAGCTCTCCTCAGGAAAACATTCAGTACTTC.

This clone occurred a few times. V usage is TRBV4-1 and J usage is TRBJ1-2; a weak D match, TRBD1 (5 bases). The CDR3 has 15 amino acids. Germline CDR1 MGHRA, CDR2 YSYEKL. The V end lost 0 bases, the J end lost 2 bases, and 10 bases lay between the germline ends. In DNA form, the CDR3 reads TGCGCCAGCAGCCAAGATGGGGCAGTAAACTATGGCTACACCTTC. Protein: CASSQDGAVNYGYTF.

The chain recombines TRBV6-4 with TRBJ2-3; tentatively, D is TRBD2 (6 bases). The germline CDR1 and CDR2 sequences are MRHNA and SNTAGT. Deletions cut 3 bases from V and 6 bases from J, with 16 bases between. The CDR3 is 15 amino acids. In DNA form, the CDR3 reads TGTGCCAGCAGTGATGGAGGGAGCGACACGGATACGCAGTATTTT. Translation: CASSDGGSDTDTQYF.

This clone has a handful of counts. V and J are TRBV7-2 and TRBJ2-7, with 7 bases lining up with TRBD1. J was trimmed by 4 bases and V by 5 bases; bases with no gene match: 11. This CDR3 is 15 amino acids long. Germline assignment: CDR1 SGHTA and CDR2 FQGNSA. The CDR3 reads CASSPSPGQLYEQYV. CDR3 DNA: TGTGCCAGCAGCCCGTCCCCGGGACAGCTATACGAGCAGTACGTC.

The chain employs TRBV5-5 and TRBJ1-1; D not certain. V was cut by 0 bases and J by 7 bases, with 16 bases left in between. From germline, CDR1 is SGHKS and CDR2 YYEKEE (reference sequence). The CDR3 is 15 amino acids. CDR3 region: CASSLGPTWAGEAFF. CDR3 nucleotides: TGTGCCAGCAGCTTGGGGCCCACCTGGGCAGGTGAAGCTTTCTTT.

In its sample, this clone was seen a few times. V gene TRBV7-8 combines with J gene TRBJ1-2; D ambiguous. V dropped 3 bases and J dropped 8 bases, with 13 bases sitting between them. This CDR3 has 13 residues. CDR1 is SGHVS and CDR2 is FQNEAQ in the germline V gene. The CDR3, as DNA: TGTGCCAGCAGCTTCACGGAGTCAGGCGGCTACACCTTC. Its protein product is CASSFTESGGYTF.

In its sample, this clone was seen a few times. The chain has TRBV5-4 and TRBJ2-2; 8 positions match TRBD1. The germline CDR1 and CDR2 sequences are SGHNT and YYREEE (reference sequence). The CDR3 contains 14 residues. The trim removed 4 bases at V and 3 bases at J, leaving 2 bases unmatched. CDR3 protein: CASSLGQDTGELFF. CDR3 in DNA: TGTGCCAGCAGCCTGGGACAGGACACCGGGGAGCTGTTTTTT.

This clone was observed a handful of times. The chain couples TRBV19 to TRBJ1-5; unclear D gene. The CDR3 extends over 13 amino acids. Germline loops: CDR1 LNHDA, CDR2 SQIVND (reference sequence). Trimming pared 3 bases from V and 5 bases from J, leaving 8 bases between. CDR3 protein: CASSMIRDQPQHF. CDR3 in DNA: TGTGCCAGTAGTATGATTCGGGATCAGCCCCAGCATTTT.

The gene calls are TRBV7-2 and TRBJ1-1; 7 bases line up with TRBD1. The CDR3 extends over 16 amino acids. Germline lookup yields CDR1 SGHTA and CDR2 FQGNSA. The V gene end was trimmed by 3 bases and the J gene end by 3 bases; junction bases not matched to a gene: 10. This CDR3 is CASSFPSTGRDTEAFF. In DNA form, the CDR3 reads TGTGCCAGCAGCTTCCCCTCGACAGGGCGGGACACTGAAGCTTTCTTT. Supplemented by reference TRBV7-2 and TRBJ1-1, the full variable domain reads GAGVSQSPSNKVTEKGKDVELRCDPISGHTALYWYRQSLGQGLEFLIYFQGNSAPDKSGLPSDRFSAERTGGSVSTLTIQRTQQEDSAVYLCASSFPSTGRDTEAFFGQGTRLTVV.

The chain links TRBV7-2 to TRBJ1-2; perhaps TRBD1 as D (6 bases). This CDR3 comprises 15 residues. The V and J ends lost 2 bases and 7 bases respectively, with 17 bases between them. From germline, CDR1 is SGHTA and CDR2 FQGNSA. CDR3: CASSLSGDRRGGYTF. DNA for the CDR3: TGTGCCAGCAGCTTAAGTGGCGACAGGCGGGGTGGCTACACCTTC.

This clone has more than one count but fewer than ten. The chain uses TRBV7-3 and TRBJ2-3; D unclear. The V and J ends lost 3 bases and 4 bases respectively, with 8 bases between them. CDR3 size: 13 residues. CDR1 is SGHTA and CDR2 is FQGTGA in the germline V gene. The CDR3 DNA is TGTGCCAGCAGCTTCGAGCAGGCAGATACGCAGTATTTT. Protein sequence: CASSFEQADTQYF.

This rearrangement joins TRBV7-2 to TRBJ1-1; D ambiguous. Trimming removed 1 base at V and 4 bases at J, with 7 bases between. This CDR3 region has 13 residues. Germline V gives CDR1 SGHTA, CDR2 FQGNSA. The DNA for the CDR3 is TGTGCCAGCAGCTTAGAGGTCGGCACTGAAGCTTTCTTT. Amino acids: CASSLEVGTEAFF.

The V call is TRBV5-4, the J call TRBJ2-5, with 7 bases that match TRBD2. Germline CDR1 is SGHNT and CDR2 is YYREEE (reference sequence). CDR3 length equals 14 residues. Trimming removed 3 bases from V and 4 bases from J; junction bases left unmatched: 6. The CDR3: CASSWGGGVETQYF. The CDR3 DNA reads as TGTGCCAGCAGCTGGGGGGGAGGGGTAGAGACCCAGTACTTC.